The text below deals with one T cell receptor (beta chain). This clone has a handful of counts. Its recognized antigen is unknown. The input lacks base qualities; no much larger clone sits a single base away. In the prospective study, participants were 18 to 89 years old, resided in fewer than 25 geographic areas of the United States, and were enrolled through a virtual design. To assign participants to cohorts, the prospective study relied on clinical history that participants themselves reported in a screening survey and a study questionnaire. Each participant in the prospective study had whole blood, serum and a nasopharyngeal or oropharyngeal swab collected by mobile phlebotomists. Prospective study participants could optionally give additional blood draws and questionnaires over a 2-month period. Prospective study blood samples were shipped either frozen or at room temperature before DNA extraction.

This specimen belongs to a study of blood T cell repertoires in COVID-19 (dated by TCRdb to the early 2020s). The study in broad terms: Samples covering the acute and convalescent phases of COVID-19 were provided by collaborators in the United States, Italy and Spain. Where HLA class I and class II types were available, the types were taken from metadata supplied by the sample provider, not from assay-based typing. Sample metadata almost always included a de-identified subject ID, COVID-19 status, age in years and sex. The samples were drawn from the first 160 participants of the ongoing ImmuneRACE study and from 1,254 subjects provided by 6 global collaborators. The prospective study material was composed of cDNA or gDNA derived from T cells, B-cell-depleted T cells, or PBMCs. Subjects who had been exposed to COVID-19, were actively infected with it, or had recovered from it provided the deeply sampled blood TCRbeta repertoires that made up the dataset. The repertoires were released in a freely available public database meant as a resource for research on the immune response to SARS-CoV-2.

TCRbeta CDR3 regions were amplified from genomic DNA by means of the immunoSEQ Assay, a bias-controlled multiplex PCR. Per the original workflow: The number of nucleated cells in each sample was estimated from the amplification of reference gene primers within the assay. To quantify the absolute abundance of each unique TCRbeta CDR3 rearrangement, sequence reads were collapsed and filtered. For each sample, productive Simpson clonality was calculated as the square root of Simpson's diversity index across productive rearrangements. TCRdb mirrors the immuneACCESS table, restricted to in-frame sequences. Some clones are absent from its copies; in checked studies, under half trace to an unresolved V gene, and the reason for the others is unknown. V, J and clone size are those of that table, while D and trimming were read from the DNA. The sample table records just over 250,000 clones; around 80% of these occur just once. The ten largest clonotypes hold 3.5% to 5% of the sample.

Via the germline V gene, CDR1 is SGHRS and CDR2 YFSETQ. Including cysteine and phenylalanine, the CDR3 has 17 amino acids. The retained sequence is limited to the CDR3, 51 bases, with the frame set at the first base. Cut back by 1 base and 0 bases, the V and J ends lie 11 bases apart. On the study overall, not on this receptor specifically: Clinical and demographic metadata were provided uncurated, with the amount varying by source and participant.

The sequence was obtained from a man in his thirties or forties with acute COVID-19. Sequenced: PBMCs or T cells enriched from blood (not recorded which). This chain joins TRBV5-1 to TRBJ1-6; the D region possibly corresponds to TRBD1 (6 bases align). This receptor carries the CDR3 CASSLTGLSSYNSPLHF. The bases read TGCGCCAGCAGCTTGACAGGGCTGAGCTCCTATAATTCACCCCTCCACTTT. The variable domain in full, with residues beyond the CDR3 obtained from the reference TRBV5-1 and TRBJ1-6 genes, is KAGVTQTPRYLIKTRGQQVTLSCSPISGHRSVSWYQQTPGQGLQFLFEYFSETQRNKGNFPGRFSGRQFSNSRSEMNVSTLELGDSALYLCASSLTGLSSYNSPLHFGNGTRLTVT.